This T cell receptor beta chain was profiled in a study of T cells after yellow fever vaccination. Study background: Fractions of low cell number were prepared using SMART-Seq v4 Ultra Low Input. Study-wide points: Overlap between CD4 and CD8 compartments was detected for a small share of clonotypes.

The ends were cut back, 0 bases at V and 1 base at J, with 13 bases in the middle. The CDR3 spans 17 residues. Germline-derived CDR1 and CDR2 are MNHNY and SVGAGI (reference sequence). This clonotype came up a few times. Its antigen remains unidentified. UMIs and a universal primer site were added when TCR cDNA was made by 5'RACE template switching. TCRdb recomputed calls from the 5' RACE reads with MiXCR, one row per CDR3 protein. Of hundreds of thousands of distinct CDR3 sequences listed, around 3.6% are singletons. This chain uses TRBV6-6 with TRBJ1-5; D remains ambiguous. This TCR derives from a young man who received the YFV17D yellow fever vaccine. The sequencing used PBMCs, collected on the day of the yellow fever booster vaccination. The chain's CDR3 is CASSYSLGWESNQPQHF. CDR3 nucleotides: TGTGCCAGCAGTTACTCGTTAGGGTGGGAGAGCAATCAGCCCCAGCATTTT.